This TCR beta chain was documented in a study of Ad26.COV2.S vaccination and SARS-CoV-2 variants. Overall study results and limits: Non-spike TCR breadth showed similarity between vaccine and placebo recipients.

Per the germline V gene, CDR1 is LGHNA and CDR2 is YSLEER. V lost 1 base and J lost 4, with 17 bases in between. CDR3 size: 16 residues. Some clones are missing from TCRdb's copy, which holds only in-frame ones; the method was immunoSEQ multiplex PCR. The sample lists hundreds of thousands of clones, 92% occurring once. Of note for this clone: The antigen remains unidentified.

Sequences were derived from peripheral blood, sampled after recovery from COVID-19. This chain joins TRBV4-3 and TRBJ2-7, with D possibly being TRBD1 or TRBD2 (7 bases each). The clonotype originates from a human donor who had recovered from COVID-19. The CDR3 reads CASSQGEGRGSYEQYF. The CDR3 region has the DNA TGCGCCAGCAGCCAAGGGGAGGGCAGGGGGTCGTACGAGCAGTACTTC.